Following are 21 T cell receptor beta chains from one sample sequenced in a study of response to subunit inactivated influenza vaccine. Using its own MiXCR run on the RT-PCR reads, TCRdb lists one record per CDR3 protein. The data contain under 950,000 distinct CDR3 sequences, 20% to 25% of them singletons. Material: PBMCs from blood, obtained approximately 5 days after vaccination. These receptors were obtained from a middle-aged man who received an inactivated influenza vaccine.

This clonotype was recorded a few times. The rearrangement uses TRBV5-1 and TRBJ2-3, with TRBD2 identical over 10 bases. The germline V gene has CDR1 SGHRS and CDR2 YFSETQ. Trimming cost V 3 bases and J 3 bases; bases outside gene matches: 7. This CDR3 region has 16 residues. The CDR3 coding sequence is TGCGCCAGCAGCTCCTTGAGGGGACTAGCGACAGATACGCAGTATTTT. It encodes CASSSLRGLATDTQYF.

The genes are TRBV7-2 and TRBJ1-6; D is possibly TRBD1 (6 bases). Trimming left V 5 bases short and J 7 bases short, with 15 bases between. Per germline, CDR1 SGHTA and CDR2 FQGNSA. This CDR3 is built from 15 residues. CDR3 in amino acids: CASSLRPGENSPLHF. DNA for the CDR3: TGTGCCAGCAGCCTCCGCCCAGGGGAGAATTCACCCCTCCACTTT.

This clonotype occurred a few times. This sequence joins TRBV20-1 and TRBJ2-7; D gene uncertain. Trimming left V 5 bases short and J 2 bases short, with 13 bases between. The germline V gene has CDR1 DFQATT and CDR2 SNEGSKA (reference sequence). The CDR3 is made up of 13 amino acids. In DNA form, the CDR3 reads TGCAGTGCTCGGCTAGAGATCGCCTACGAGCAGTACTTC. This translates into CSARLEIAYEQYF.

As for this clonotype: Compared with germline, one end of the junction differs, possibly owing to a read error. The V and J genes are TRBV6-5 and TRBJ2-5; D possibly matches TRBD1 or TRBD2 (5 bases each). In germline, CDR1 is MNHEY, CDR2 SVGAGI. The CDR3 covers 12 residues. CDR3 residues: CATIDVGETQHF. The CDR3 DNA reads TGTGCCACGATCGACGTGGGGGAGACCCAGCACTTC.

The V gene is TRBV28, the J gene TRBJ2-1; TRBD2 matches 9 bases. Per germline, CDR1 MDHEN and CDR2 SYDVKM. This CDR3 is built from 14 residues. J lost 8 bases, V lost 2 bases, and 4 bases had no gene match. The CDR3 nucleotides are TGTGCCAGCAGTTTAGGCGTAGCGGGAGATGAGCAGTTCTTC. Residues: CASSLGVAGDEQFF.

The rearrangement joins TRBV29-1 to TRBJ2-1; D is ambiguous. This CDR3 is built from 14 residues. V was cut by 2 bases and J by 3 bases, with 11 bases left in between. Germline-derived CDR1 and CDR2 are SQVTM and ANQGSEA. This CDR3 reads CSVELAGHYNEQFF. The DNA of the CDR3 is TGCAGCGTTGAATTAGCTGGCCACTACAATGAGCAGTTCTTC.

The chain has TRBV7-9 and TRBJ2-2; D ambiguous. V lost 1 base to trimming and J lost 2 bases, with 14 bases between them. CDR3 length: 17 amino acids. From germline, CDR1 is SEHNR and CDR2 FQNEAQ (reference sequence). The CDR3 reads CASSLDRVHPNTGELFF. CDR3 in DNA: TGTGCCAGCAGCTTAGATCGGGTCCACCCCAACACCGGGGAGCTGTTTTTT.

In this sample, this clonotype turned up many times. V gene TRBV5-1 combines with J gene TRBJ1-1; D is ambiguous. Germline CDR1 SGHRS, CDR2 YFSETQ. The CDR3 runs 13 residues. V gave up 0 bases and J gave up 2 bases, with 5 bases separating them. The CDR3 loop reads CASSLEPNTEAFF. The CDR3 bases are TGCGCCAGCAGCTTGGAGCCTAACACTGAAGCTTTCTTT.

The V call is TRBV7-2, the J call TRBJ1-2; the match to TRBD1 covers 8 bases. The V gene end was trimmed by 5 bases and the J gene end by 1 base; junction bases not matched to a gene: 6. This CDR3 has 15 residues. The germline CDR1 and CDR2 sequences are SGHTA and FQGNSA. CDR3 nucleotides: TGTGCCAGCAGCCGGGGACAGGAGTTTAACTATGGCTACACCTTC. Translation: CASSRGQEFNYGYTF. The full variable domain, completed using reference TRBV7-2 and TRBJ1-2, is GAGVSQSPSNKVTEKGKDVELRCDPISGHTALYWYRQSLGQGLEFLIYFQGNSAPDKSGLPSDRFSAERTGGSVSTLTIQRTQQEDSAVYLCASSRGQEFNYGYTFGSGTRLTVV.

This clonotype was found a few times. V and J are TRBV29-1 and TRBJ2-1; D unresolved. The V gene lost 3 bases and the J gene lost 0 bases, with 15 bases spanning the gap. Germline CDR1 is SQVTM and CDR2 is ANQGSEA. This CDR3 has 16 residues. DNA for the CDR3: TGCAGCGTTGAGGCTCCCAGCGAGAGCTCCTACAATGAGCAGTTCTTC. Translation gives CSVEAPSESSYNEQFF.

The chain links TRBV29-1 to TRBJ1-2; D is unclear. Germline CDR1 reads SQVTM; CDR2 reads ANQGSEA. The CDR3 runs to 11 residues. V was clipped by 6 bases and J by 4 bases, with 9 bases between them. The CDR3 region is CSVDLGYGYTF. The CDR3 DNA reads TGCAGCGTCGACCTTGGCTATGGCTACACCTTC.

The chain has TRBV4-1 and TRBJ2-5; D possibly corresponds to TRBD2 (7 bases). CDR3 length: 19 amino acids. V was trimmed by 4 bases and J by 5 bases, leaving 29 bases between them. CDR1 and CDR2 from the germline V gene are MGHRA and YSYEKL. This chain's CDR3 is CASSPRFRPGGAFRETQYF. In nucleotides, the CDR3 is TGCGCCAGCAGCCCGAGGTTCCGGCCGGGGGGCGCCTTCAGGGAGACCCAGTACTTC.

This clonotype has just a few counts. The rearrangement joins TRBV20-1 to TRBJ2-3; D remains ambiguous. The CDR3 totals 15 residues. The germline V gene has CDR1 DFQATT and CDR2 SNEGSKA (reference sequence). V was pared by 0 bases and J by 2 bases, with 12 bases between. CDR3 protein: CSARDWNRNTDTQYF. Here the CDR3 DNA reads TGCAGTGCTAGAGATTGGAACAGAAACACAGATACGCAGTATTTT.

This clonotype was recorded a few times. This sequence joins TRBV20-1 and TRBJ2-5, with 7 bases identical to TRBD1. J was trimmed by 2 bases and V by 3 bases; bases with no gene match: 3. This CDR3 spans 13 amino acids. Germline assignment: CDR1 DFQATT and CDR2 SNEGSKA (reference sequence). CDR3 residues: CSARGTDQETQYF. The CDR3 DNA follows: TGCAGTGCTAGGGGGACAGATCAAGAGACCCAGTACTTC.

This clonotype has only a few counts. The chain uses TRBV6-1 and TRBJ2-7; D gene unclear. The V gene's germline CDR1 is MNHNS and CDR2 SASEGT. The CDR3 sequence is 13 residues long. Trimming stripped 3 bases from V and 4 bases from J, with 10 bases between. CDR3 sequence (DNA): TGTGCCAGCAGTGACCTCAATGGGTACGAGCAGTACTTC. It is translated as CASSDLNGYEQYF.

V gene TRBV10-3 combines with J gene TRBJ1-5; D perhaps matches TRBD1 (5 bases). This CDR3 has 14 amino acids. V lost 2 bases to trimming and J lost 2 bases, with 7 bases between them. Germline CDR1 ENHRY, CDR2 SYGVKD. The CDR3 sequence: CAISEGRGNQPQHF. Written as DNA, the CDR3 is TGTGCCATCAGTGAGGGCAGGGGCAATCAGCCCCAGCATTTT.

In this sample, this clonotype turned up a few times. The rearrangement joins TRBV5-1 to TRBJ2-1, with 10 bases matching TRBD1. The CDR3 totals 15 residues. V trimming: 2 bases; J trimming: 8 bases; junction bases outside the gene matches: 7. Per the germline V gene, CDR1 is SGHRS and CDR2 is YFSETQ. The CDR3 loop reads CASSLTGTGADEQFF. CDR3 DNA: TGCGCCAGCAGCTTAACCGGGACAGGGGCCGATGAGCAGTTCTTC.

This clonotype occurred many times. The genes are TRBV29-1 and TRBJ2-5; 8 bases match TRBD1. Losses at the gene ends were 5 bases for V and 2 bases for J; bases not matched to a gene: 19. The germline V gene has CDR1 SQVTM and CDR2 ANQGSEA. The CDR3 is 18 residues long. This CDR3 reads CSVRPGTGANRLQETQYF. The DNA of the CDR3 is TGCAGCGTTCGACCCGGGACAGGCGCCAACCGGTTACAAGAGACCCAGTACTTC.

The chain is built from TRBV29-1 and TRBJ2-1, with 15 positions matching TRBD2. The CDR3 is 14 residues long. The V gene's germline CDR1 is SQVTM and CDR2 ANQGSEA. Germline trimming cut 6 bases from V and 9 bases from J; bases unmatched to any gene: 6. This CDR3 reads CSVRTSGGAGEQFF. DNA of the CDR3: TGCAGCGTCAGGACTAGCGGGGGGGCTGGTGAGCAGTTCTTC.

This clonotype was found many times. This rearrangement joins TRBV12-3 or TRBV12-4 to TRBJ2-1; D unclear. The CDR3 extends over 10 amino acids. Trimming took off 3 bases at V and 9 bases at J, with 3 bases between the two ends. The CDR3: CASSLLEQFF. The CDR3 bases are TGTGCCAGCAGTTTGCTTGAGCAGTTCTTC.

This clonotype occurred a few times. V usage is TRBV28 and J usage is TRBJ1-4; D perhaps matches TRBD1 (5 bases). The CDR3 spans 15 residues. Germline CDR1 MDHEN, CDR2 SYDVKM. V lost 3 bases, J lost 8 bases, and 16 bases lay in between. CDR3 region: CASSFGSAGKEKLFF. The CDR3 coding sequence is TGTGCCAGCAGTTTTGGTTCGGCAGGGAAAGAAAAACTGTTTTTT. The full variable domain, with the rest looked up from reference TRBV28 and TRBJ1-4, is DVKVTQSSRYLVKRTGEKVFLECVQDMDHENMFWYRQDPGLGLRLIYFSYDVKMKEKGDIPEGYSVSREKKERFSLILESASTNQTSMYLCASSFGSAGKEKLFFGSGTQLSVL.